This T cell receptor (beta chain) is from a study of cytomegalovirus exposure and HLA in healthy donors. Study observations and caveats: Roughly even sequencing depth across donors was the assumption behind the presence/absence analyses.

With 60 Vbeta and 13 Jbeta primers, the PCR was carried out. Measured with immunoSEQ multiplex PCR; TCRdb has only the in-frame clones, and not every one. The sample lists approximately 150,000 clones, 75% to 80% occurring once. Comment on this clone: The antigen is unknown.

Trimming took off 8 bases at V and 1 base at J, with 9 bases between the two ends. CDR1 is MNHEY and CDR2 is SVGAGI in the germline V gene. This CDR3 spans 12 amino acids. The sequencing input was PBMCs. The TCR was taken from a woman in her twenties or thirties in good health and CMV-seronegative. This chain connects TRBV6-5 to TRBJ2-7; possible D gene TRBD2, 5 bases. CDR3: CASGGQSYEQYF. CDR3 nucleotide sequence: TGTGCCAGCGGAGGCCAATCCTACGAGCAGTACTTC.